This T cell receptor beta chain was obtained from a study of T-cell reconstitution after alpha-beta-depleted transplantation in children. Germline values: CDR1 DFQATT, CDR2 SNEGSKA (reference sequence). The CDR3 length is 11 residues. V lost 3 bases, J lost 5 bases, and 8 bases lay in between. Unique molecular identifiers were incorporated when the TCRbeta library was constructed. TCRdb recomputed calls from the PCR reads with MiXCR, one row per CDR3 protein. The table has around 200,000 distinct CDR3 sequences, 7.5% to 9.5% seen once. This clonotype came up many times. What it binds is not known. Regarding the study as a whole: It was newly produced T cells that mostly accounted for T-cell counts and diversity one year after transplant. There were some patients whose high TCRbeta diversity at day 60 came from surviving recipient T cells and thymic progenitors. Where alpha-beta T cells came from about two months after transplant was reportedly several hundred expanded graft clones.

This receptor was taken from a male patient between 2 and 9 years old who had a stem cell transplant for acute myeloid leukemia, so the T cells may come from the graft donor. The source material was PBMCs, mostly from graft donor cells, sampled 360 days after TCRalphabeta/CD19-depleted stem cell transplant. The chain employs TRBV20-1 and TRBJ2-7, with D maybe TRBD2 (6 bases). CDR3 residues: CSASRGNEQYV. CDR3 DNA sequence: TGCAGTGCTAGTCGGGGGAACGAGCAGTACGTC.